The clone carrying this T cell receptor (beta chain) appeared once. This entry belongs to a study of blood T cell repertoires in COVID-19. Study at large: Sources were T cells, B-cell-depleted T cells, or PBMCs; the material itself was cDNA or gDNA.

In the original processing: Using reference gene primer amplification, nucleated cell counts were estimated. Data came from immunoSEQ multiplex PCR; TCRdb stores just in-frame clones and leaves some out. D and trimming were read from the DNA, whereas the V and J calls and clone size are those reported in that table. The table records approximately 300,000 clones, roughly 90% of them present only once. V trimming: 11 bases; J trimming: 0 bases; junction bases outside the gene matches: 15. This CDR3 is built from 16 residues. The germline V gene has CDR1 ENHRY and CDR2 SYGVKD. The TCR was taken from a woman in her thirties or forties with COVID-19, enrolled during active disease. J is TRBJ2-7 and V is TRBV10-3, with 8 bases fitting TRBD2. The specimen sequenced was peripheral blood. The CDR3 reads CALSETSGMSSYEQYF. The CDR3 DNA follows: TGTGCCCTTTCGGAAACTAGCGGTATGAGCTCCTACGAGCAGTACTTC.